One sample yielded the 25 T cell receptor beta chains listed below, sequenced in a study of post-analysis software for immune sequencing data. The study, taken as a whole, reports: TRBV segments more frequent in patients than in controls numbered a few and included TRBV5-6, TRBV5-1 and TRBV20-1.

Every TCR beta cDNA library bore unique molecular identifiers. TCRdb recomputed calls from the PCR reads with MiXCR, one row per CDR3 protein. The repertoire holds 430,000 or so distinct CDR3 sequences, with approximately 38% as singletons. Their recognized antigens are unknown. Sequencing was carried out using blood. The receptors derive from a girl aged 2 to 9 with multiple sclerosis.

V gene TRBV7-2 combines with J gene TRBJ2-7; D is unclear. The CDR3 consists of 14 residues. V was shortened by 6 bases and J by 3 bases, with 15 bases between the two germline ends. Germline loops: CDR1 SGHTA, CDR2 FQGNSA. CDR3 in amino acids: CASRPGLSSYEQYF. The CDR3 nucleotides are TGTGCCAGCAGACCAGGTCTATCGAGCTACGAGCAGTACTTC.

The V gene is TRBV5-1, the J gene TRBJ1-2; TRBD1 aligns across 8 bases. The CDR3 has 17 amino acids. Trimming at V came to 2 bases and at J to 5 bases, leaving 14 bases not matched to a gene. Germline V gene lookup returns CDR1 SGHRS and CDR2 YFSETQ. As DNA, the CDR3 is TGCGCCAGCAGCTTAAACTCATTGACAGGGGTGTATTATGGCTACACCTTC. It encodes CASSLNSLTGVYYGYTF. The full variable domain, rest sourced from reference TRBV5-1 and TRBJ1-2, is KAGVTQTPRYLIKTRGQQVTLSCSPISGHRSVSWYQQTPGQGLQFLFEYFSETQRNKGNFPGRFSGRQFSNSRSEMNVSTLELGDSALYLCASSLNSLTGVYYGYTFGSGTRLTVV.

This clonotype was seen a handful of times. The rearrangement joins TRBV9 to TRBJ2-1, with D perhaps matching TRBD2 (6 bases). Germline CDR1 reads SGDLS; CDR2 reads YYNGEE. Trimming took off 4 bases at V and 0 bases at J, with 14 bases between the two ends. The CDR3 has 16 residues. In nucleotides, the CDR3 is TGTGCCAGCAGCAAACAGGCTAGCGCCTCCTACAATGAGCAGTTCTTC. As protein: CASSKQASASYNEQFF. The whole variable domain, filled in from reference TRBV9 and TRBJ2-1, reads DSGVTQTPKHLITATGQRVTLRCSPRSGDLSVYWYQQSLDQGLQFLIQYYNGEERAKGNILERFSAQQFPDLHSELNLSSLELGDSALYFCASSKQASASYNEQFFGPGTRLTVL.

This clonotype was seen only a few times. J is TRBJ2-5 and V is TRBV24-1; TRBD1 agrees at 8 bases. The CDR3 is 15 amino acids. Germline assignment: CDR1 KGHDR and CDR2 SFDVKD. V lost 5 bases and J lost 3; bases outside the gene matches: 7. CDR3 protein: CATSGGGQGEETQYF. DNA for the CDR3: TGTGCCACCAGTGGGGGAGGACAGGGAGAAGAGACCCAGTACTTC.

V and J are TRBV30 and TRBJ1-2; 7 bases agree with TRBD1. CDR1 is GTSNPN and CDR2 is SVGIG in the germline V gene (reference sequence). CDR3 length: 13 amino acids. J lost 4 bases, V lost 0 bases, and 2 bases had no gene match. The CDR3 coding sequence is TGTGCCTGGAGTGTGACAGGGTCCTATGGCTACACCTTC. Its translation: CAWSVTGSYGYTF.

This chain joins TRBV28 and TRBJ2-3, with D hard to call. Germline CDR1 MDHEN, CDR2 SYDVKM. The CDR3 runs 12 residues. V dropped 7 bases and J dropped 1 base, with 6 bases sitting between them. This chain's CDR3 is CASTTRTDTQYF. The DNA for the CDR3 is TGTGCCAGCACCACTCGCACAGATACGCAGTATTTT. The complete variable domain, with remaining parts taken from reference TRBV28 and TRBJ2-3, reads DVKVTQSSRYLVKRTGEKVFLECVQDMDHENMFWYRQDPGLGLRLIYFSYDVKMKEKGDIPEGYSVSREKKERFSLILESASTNQTSMYLCASTTRTDTQYFGPGTRLTVL.

The chain joins TRBV10-3 to TRBJ2-1, with 7 bases identical to TRBD2. The CDR3 runs 21 residues. The germline V gene has CDR1 ENHRY and CDR2 SYGVKD. V was clipped by 4 bases and J by 0 bases; unmatched bases: 21. CDR3 nucleotides: TGTGCCATCAGTGCGTTCTCTAGGCTAGCGGAGCGGAAAAGCTCCTACAATGAGCAGTTCTTC. This encodes CAISAFSRLAERKSSYNEQFF.

The CDR3 nucleotides are TGTGCCAGCAGTTTATTGTGGGGGAACACTGAAGCTTTCTTT. This encodes CASSLLWGNTEAFF. The chain couples TRBV12-3 or TRBV12-4 to TRBJ1-1; no definite D call. V lost 2 bases, J lost 1 base, and 8 bases lay in between. The length of the CDR3 is 14 residues.

This sequence joins TRBV20-1 and TRBJ2-1, with D possibly TRBD1 on 6 matching bases. From germline, CDR1 is DFQATT and CDR2 SNEGSKA (reference sequence). This CDR3 has 14 amino acids. The V and J ends lost 6 bases and 2 bases respectively, with 14 bases between them. The DNA for the CDR3 is TGCAGTGCCCTATACCGGGACACCTACAATGAGCAGTTCTTC. Its translation: CSALYRDTYNEQFF.

This clonotype came up a few times. The rearrangement joins TRBV20-1 to TRBJ2-7; 8 bases align to TRBD2. The V and J ends lost 5 bases and 2 bases, in that order; junction bases with no gene match: 2. CDR1 is DFQATT and CDR2 is SNEGSKA in the germline V gene (reference sequence). CDR3 length equals 12 residues. The CDR3 is CSAPGRAYEQYF. The CDR3 DNA sequence: TGCAGTGCTCCCGGGAGGGCCTACGAGCAGTACTTC.

The count of this clonotype is one. The rearrangement joins TRBV20-1 to TRBJ2-7; 11 positions agree with TRBD2. Trimming took 6 bases from V and 2 from J; bases not matched to a gene: 6. The V gene's germline CDR1 is DFQATT and CDR2 SNEGSKA (reference sequence). The CDR3 covers 14 residues. The CDR3 nucleotides are TGCAGTGCGGAGGAGGGACTAGCGGCCTACGAGCAGTACTTC. Protein: CSAEEGLAAYEQYF.

This clonotype was counted a few times. The V gene is TRBV20-1, the J gene TRBJ2-5; TRBD2 agrees at 7 bases. V lost 5 bases to trimming and J lost 1 base; unmatched junction nucleotides: 10. The CDR3 loop spans 15 amino acids. Germline V gene lookup returns CDR1 DFQATT and CDR2 SNEGSKA (reference sequence). In nucleotides, the CDR3 is TGCAGTGCTGACGCGCGGACTAGTTTCCAAGAGACCCAGTACTTC. Its translation: CSADARTSFQETQYF.

The chain uses TRBV11-2 and TRBJ2-5; 9 bases line up with TRBD1. The J call may be mistaken, given a closer DNA end match to TRBJ2-7. CDR3 length equals 15 residues. Germline V CDR1 and CDR2: SGHAT, FQNNGV. CDR3 nucleotides: TGTGCCAGCAGCTCGGACAGGGGACACTCCTACGAGCAGTACTTC. Its protein product is CASSSDRGHSYEQYF.

The chain carries TRBV2 and TRBJ2-7; 10 bases agree with TRBD1. There are 13 residues in the CDR3. Trimming removed 10 bases from V and 7 bases from J; junction bases left unmatched: 10. Germline CDR1 is SNHLY and CDR2 is FYNNEI. CDR3 DNA sequence: TGTGCCACCCACCGGGACAGGGGTTTAGAGCAGTACTTC. Its protein is CATHRDRGLEQYF.

The rearrangement uses TRBV20-1 and TRBJ2-1, with TRBD2 matching 13 bases. The CDR3 contains 13 residues. Germline lookup yields CDR1 DFQATT and CDR2 SNEGSKA (reference sequence). V lost 5 bases and J lost 9; bases outside the gene matches: 4. The CDR3 nucleotides read TGCAGTGCTGGACTAGCGGGAGTCGGTGAGCAGTTCTTC. Residues: CSAGLAGVGEQFF.

This clonotype was detected a few times. The V gene is TRBV7-3, the J gene TRBJ2-7; a possible D gene is TRBD1 (6 bases). CDR1 and CDR2 (germline): SGHTA, FQGTGA. This CDR3 has 15 residues. With 5 bases removed from V and 2 bases from J, the gap between germline ends came to 16 bases. The CDR3 nucleotides read TGTGCCAGCAGCCCAGGGGCCCACCAAACCTACGAGCAGTACTTC. This encodes CASSPGAHQTYEQYF.

As to this clonotype: One end of the junction fails to match germline, which may point to a read error. The chain carries TRBV2 and TRBJ1-4, with 10 bases aligning to TRBD1. The germline V gene encodes CDR1 SNHLY and CDR2 FYNNEI. This CDR3 contains 13 residues. For the CDR3, the DNA is TGTGCCAGCAGAGGGGACAGGGGTGAAAAACGGTTTTTT. Residues: CASRGDRGEKRFF.

There are a few counts of this clonotype. The CDR3 sequence: CASSSAGARNNEQFF. In DNA, the CDR3 is TGTGCCAGCAGTTCAGCGGGAGCCAGAAACAATGAGCAGTTCTTC. The V and J genes are TRBV6-5 and TRBJ2-1; 8 bases are a match to TRBD2. There are 15 residues in the CDR3. V shed 4 bases, J shed 5 bases, and the junction held 7 bases outside the gene matches. Germline CDR1 reads MNHEY; CDR2 reads SVGAGI.

The CDR3: CSARGTGGGFYLNYGYTF. The CDR3 coding sequence is TGCAGTGCTAGAGGGACAGGGGGGGGATTTTACCTTAACTATGGCTACACCTTC. The chain links TRBV20-1 to TRBJ1-2; 10 bases fit TRBD1. The CDR3 length is 18 residues. After removal of 1 base from V and 1 base from J, the junction contained 12 bases not matched to a gene. Germline-derived CDR1 and CDR2 are DFQATT and SNEGSKA (reference sequence).

In this sample, this clonotype turned up a few times. This chain links TRBV29-1 with TRBJ1-2, with TRBD1 matching over 7 bases. The CDR3 contains 15 residues. The germline CDR1 and CDR2 sequences are SQVTM and ANQGSEA. The J segment lost 7 bases and the V segment lost 4 bases, leaving 15 bases of the junction unmatched. The CDR3 region has the DNA TGCAGCGTTGGAGCCGGGGTCGGACAGGCAGGTGGCTACACCTTC. This codes for CSVGAGVGQAGGYTF. The full variable domain, rest sourced from reference TRBV29-1 and TRBJ1-2, is SAVISQKPSRDICQRGTSLTIQCQVDSQVTMMFWYRQQPGQSLTLIATANQGSEATYESGFVIDKFPISRPNLTFSTLTVSNMSPEDSSIYLCSVGAGVGQAGGYTFGSGTRLTVV.

This clonotype turned up a few times. This chain uses TRBV20-1 with TRBJ2-5, with D maybe TRBD2 (6 bases). Germline V gene sequence: CDR1 DFQATT, CDR2 SNEGSKA (reference sequence). With 3 bases removed from V and 2 bases from J, the gap between germline ends came to 13 bases. CDR3 length: 14 residues. The CDR3 region has the DNA TGCAGTGCTAGGAGTACTAGCCCACAAGAGACCCAGTACTTC. This gives the protein CSARSTSPQETQYF.

The table lists this clonotype with a few counts. V and J are TRBV20-1 and TRBJ1-6, with TRBD1 matching over 7 bases. The CDR3 sequence is 16 residues long. Germline V gene sequence: CDR1 DFQATT, CDR2 SNEGSKA (reference sequence). The trim removed 1 base at V and 3 bases at J, leaving 6 bases unmatched. The CDR3 sequence is CSARGNRGGYNSPLHF. In DNA, the CDR3 is TGCAGTGCTAGAGGGAACAGGGGAGGCTATAATTCACCCCTCCACTTT.

This sequence joins TRBV20-1 and TRBJ2-1; 12 bases match TRBD2. The CDR3 contains 17 residues. V dropped 0 bases and J dropped 3; count of bases not matched to a gene: 6. Looked up from germline, CDR1 is DFQATT and CDR2 is SNEGSKA (reference sequence). The CDR3 reads CSARDGASGGDYNEQFF. In DNA, the CDR3 is TGCAGTGCTAGAGATGGGGCTAGCGGGGGGGACTACAATGAGCAGTTCTTC.

This clonotype came up once. The V call is TRBV6-2 or TRBV6-3, the J call TRBJ1-1; D uncertain. CDR1 is MNHEY and CDR2 is SVGEGT in the germline V gene. The CDR3 sequence is 12 residues long. Trimming took off 4 bases at V and 11 bases at J, with 14 bases between the two ends. CDR3 in DNA: TGTGCCAGCAGTTTCAACACCCGGAAGGCTTTCTTT. Translation: CASSFNTRKAFF.

The chain uses TRBV29-1 and TRBJ2-3; D might be TRBD1 (6 bases). From germline, CDR1 is SQVTM and CDR2 ANQGSEA. The CDR3 runs 14 residues. The V and J ends lost 7 bases and 0 bases respectively, with 14 bases between them. The CDR3 DNA follows: TGCAGCGCTAGAGGGGGACCTAGCACAGATACGCAGTATTTT. As protein: CSARGGPSTDTQYF.